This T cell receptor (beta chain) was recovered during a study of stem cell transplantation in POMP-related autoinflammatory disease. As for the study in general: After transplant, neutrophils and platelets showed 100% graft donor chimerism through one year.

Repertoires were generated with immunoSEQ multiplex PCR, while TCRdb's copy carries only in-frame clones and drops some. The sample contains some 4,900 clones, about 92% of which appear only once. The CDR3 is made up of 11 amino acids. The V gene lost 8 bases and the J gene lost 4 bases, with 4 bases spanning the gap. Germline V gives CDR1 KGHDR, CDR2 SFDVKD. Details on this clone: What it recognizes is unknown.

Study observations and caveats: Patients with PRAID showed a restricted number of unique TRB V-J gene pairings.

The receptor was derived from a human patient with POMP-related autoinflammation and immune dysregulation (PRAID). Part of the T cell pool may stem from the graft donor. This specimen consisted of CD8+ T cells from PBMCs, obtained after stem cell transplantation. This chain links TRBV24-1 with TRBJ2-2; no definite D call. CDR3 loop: CATMGTGELFF. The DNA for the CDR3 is TGTGCCACCATGGGCACCGGGGAGCTGTTTTTT.